This TCR beta chain comes out of a study of blood T cells in healthy people across ages. Together with a sample-barcoded 5' primer, a J-beta primer mix was included in a second PCR lasting roughly 6 to 12 cycles. The authors tagged each cDNA molecule using a template-switch adaptor with 12 random nucleotides. TCRdb called the 5' RACE reads again in MiXCR, with one record for every CDR3 protein. Among under 950,000 distinct CDR3 sequences listed, 20% to 25% were seen once. Findings and caveats of the study: What prevented conclusive comparison of naive and antigen-experienced cells was that PBMCs were unsorted. Higher naive T cell percentage went strongly together with higher TCR beta diversity. Getting older went along with TCR beta diversity per million T cells dropping roughly linearly.

Comment on this clonotype: The antigen is not known.

Losses at the gene ends were 4 bases for V and 2 bases for J; bases not matched to a gene: 8. Germline V gene lookup returns CDR1 SGHRS and CDR2 YFSETQ. The CDR3 is 17 residues long. This TCR derives from an older man in good health. Sequencing used blood. V and J are TRBV5-1 and TRBJ2-6; 8 bases align to TRBD1. CDR3 nucleotide sequence: TGCGCCAGCAGCGGATGGGACAGGAAGGCTGGGGCCAACGTCCTGACTTTC. It yields the protein CASSGWDRKAGANVLTF.